These 23 T cell receptor beta chains share one sample of origin, sequenced in a study of cytomegalovirus exposure and HLA in healthy donors. TCRdb's table, derived via immunoSEQ multiplex PCR, lists solely in-frame clones and lacks some. The data show a few hundred thousand clones, with around 87% seen just once and roughly 0.38% held by the top ten. Input material: PBMCs. Receptors originate from a young woman in good health and CMV-seronegative.

The chain uses TRBV2 and TRBJ2-1, with 10 bases fitting TRBD2. The CDR3 loop spans 16 amino acids. Per the germline V gene, CDR1 is SNHLY and CDR2 is FYNNEI. Trimming cost V 6 bases and J 4 bases; bases outside gene matches: 9. The CDR3 spells CASSKAGGPIYNEQFF. The CDR3 DNA reads TGTGCCAGCAGCAAAGCGGGGGGGCCAATTTACAATGAGCAGTTCTTC. The whole variable domain, remainder taken from reference TRBV2 and TRBJ2-1, is EPEVTQTPSHQVTQMGQEVILRCVPISNHLYFYWYRQILGQKVEFLVSFYNNEISEKSEIFDDQFSVERPDGSNFTLKIRSTKLEDSAMYFCASSKAGGPIYNEQFFGPGTRLTVL.

This chain uses TRBV2 with TRBJ1-4; 10 positions match TRBD1. V shed 7 bases and J 7 bases; nucleotides not matched to a gene: 6. This CDR3 contains 14 residues. Germline lookup yields CDR1 SNHLY and CDR2 FYNNEI. For the CDR3, the DNA is TGTGCCAGCAACCCGGGACAGGGGCTTGAAAAACTGTTTTTT. It yields the protein CASNPGQGLEKLFF.

The chain carries TRBV4-1 and TRBJ2-7; maybe TRBD2 (6 bases). Germline CDR1 reads MGHRA; CDR2 reads YSYEKL. This CDR3 is built from 14 residues. The V end lost 2 bases, the J end lost 6 bases, and 14 bases lay between the germline ends. The CDR3 nucleotides are TGCGCCAGCAGCCAATGGGGGGAGGTTTCCGAGCAGTACGTC. Residues: CASSQWGEVSEQYV.

The gene calls are TRBV18 and TRBJ2-5, with D maybe TRBD1 (5 bases). V was cut by 3 bases and J by 4 bases, with 15 bases left in between. This CDR3 is 15 amino acids long. Germline V gene lookup returns CDR1 KGHSH and CDR2 LQKENI. The CDR3 DNA reads TGTGCCAGCTCACCCCTTCCTGGGGCACCAGAGACCCAGTACTTC. As protein: CASSPLPGAPETQYF.

The gene calls are TRBV13 and TRBJ2-2; 7 nucleotides agree with TRBD1. The CDR3 is 15 residues long. The ends lost 5 bases at V and 4 bases at J; junction bases unmatched: 7. Germline CDR1 and CDR2: PRHDT and FYEKMQ (reference sequence). CDR3 sequence: CASSVQGFSTGELFF. CDR3 nucleotides: TGTGCCAGCAGCGTACAGGGGTTTAGCACCGGGGAGCTGTTTTTT. The full variable domain, its missing parts supplied by reference TRBV13 and TRBJ2-2, is AAGVIQSPRHLIKEKRETATLKCYPIPRHDTVYWYQQGPGQDPQFLISFYEKMQSDKGSIPDRFSAQQFSDYHSELNMSSLELGDSALYFCASSVQGFSTGELFFGEGSRLTVL.

The V call is TRBV20-1, the J call TRBJ2-5, with D hard to call. V was shortened by 3 bases and J by 2 bases, with 4 bases between the two germline ends. Germline-derived CDR1 and CDR2 are DFQATT and SNEGSKA (reference sequence). The length of the CDR3 is 11 residues. DNA for the CDR3: TGCAGTGCTAGTACTCAAGAGACCCAGTACTTC. Its protein is CSASTQETQYF.

V gene TRBV7-2 combines with J gene TRBJ2-1; D might be TRBD2 (5 bases). Germline CDR1 is SGHTA and CDR2 is FQGNSA. The CDR3 covers 15 residues. The ends were cut back, 2 bases at V and 0 bases at J, with 8 bases in the middle. The CDR3 region is CASSLSGSSYNEQFF. The CDR3 region has the DNA TGTGCCAGCAGCTTATCGGGGAGCTCCTACAATGAGCAGTTCTTC.

The chain recombines TRBV11-2 with TRBJ2-7; tentative D call: TRBD1 (7 bases). CDR3 size: 16 residues. The V gene lost 3 bases and the J gene lost 0 bases, with 15 bases spanning the gap. Germline loops: CDR1 SGHAT, CDR2 FQNNGV. CDR3 in DNA: TGTGCCAGCAGCTTCCCGCAGGGGGGCACCTCCTACGAGCAGTACGTC. It is translated as CASSFPQGGTSYEQYV.

A single count supports this clone. The chain recombines TRBV27 with TRBJ1-5; 10 bases fit TRBD1. The germline V gene encodes CDR1 MNHEY and CDR2 SMNVEV (reference sequence). The trim removed 5 bases at V and 3 bases at J, leaving 7 bases unmatched. This CDR3 spans 16 amino acids. CDR3 in amino acids: CASSPRQGAFNQPQHF. CDR3 nucleotide sequence: TGTGCCAGCAGTCCAAGACAGGGGGCCTTCAATCAGCCCCAGCATTTT.

The gene calls are TRBV6-4 and TRBJ2-5, with 10 bases lining up with TRBD2. CDR3 size: 15 residues. Germline CDR1 and CDR2: MRHNA and SNTAGT. Trimming cost V 3 bases and J 4 bases; bases outside gene matches: 5. CDR3 DNA: TGTGCCAGCAGTGAAGCGGGGGGGCCTACAGAGACCCAGTACTTC. This gives the protein CASSEAGGPTETQYF.

The chain couples TRBV5-6 to TRBJ1-5; perhaps TRBD1 as D (6 bases). Germline CDR1 is SGHDT and CDR2 is YYEEEE. This CDR3 contains 12 residues. V was clipped by 0 bases and J by 12 bases, with 10 bases between them. Here the CDR3 reads CASSLARGYQHF. CDR3 DNA: TGTGCCAGCAGCTTGGCAAGGGGGTACCAGCATTTT.

This clone appeared a few times. This chain links TRBV23-1 with TRBJ1-5, with D possibly TRBD1 on 5 matching bases. TRBV23-1 falls under the ORF class, with uncertain function. The CDR3 totals 18 residues. The V and J ends lost 0 bases and 1 base respectively, with 16 bases between them. The CDR3 nucleotides are TGCGCCAGCAGTCAATCGTGTCTGGGGCGCGGAAGCAATCAGCCCCAGCATTTT. It translates to CASSQSCLGRGSNQPQHF.

Concerning this clone itself: This same CDR3 is encoded by further DNA sequences in the sample. V gene TRBV9 combines with J gene TRBJ2-2, with 9 bases that match TRBD2. The length of the CDR3 is 15 residues. Germline loops: CDR1 SGDLS, CDR2 YYNGEE. The V segment lost 0 bases and the J segment 5 bases; nucleotides outside the gene matches: 2. As DNA, the CDR3 is TGTGCCAGCAGCGTAGGGCTAGCGGGGACCGGGGAGCTGTTTTTT. As protein: CASSVGLAGTGELFF.

The V and J genes are TRBV5-1 and TRBJ2-1; D is perhaps TRBD2 (6 bases). CDR3 length: 17 residues. Per the germline V gene, CDR1 is SGHRS and CDR2 is YFSETQ. V lost 0 bases and J 0 bases, leaving 13 bases between the germline ends. The CDR3 nucleotides are TGCGCCAGCAGCTTGGAGGGTTGGGAGGACTCCTACAATGAGCAGTTCTTC. This codes for CASSLEGWEDSYNEQFF.

For the CDR3, the DNA is TGTGCCAGCAGTTACATCGCCCTATCAGGCAGCCATGAGCAGTTCTTC. Translating it yields CASSYIALSGSHEQFF. The chain employs TRBV6-5 and TRBJ2-1; D is unclear. CDR3 length equals 16 residues. Deletions cut 2 bases from V and 8 bases from J, with 19 bases between. Germline CDR1 reads MNHEY; CDR2 reads SVGAGI.

The J gene is TRBJ2-2, the V gene TRBV5-4; D gene uncertain. The CDR3 is made up of 14 amino acids. The germline gives CDR1 SGHNT, CDR2 YYREEE (reference sequence). V was shortened by 0 bases and J by 1 base, with 4 bases between the two germline ends. CDR3 residues: CASSLGQNTGELFF. As DNA, the CDR3 is TGTGCCAGCAGCTTGGGACAGAACACCGGGGAGCTGTTTTTT.

The chain combines TRBV7-9 with TRBJ1-1, with D perhaps matching TRBD1 (6 bases). Looked up from germline, CDR1 is SEHNR and CDR2 is FQNEAQ (reference sequence). CDR3 length equals 12 residues. V was cut by 0 bases and J by 9 bases, with 8 bases left in between. The CDR3 spells CASSLADRKAFF. CDR3 sequence (DNA): TGTGCCAGCAGCTTAGCCGACAGGAAAGCTTTCTTT. Filled out from reference TRBV7-9 and TRBJ1-1, the complete variable domain reads DTGVSQNPRHKITKRGQNVTFRCDPISEHNRLYWYRQTLGQGPEFLTYFQNEAQLEKSRLLSDRFSAERPKGSFSTLEIQRTEQGDSAMYLCASSLADRKAFFGQGTRLTVV.

The genes are TRBV5-1 and TRBJ2-3; 9 positions agree with TRBD2. Germline values: CDR1 SGHRS, CDR2 YFSETQ. Unmatched junction bases numbered 8, after V lost 5 bases and J lost 1 base. The CDR3 is 16 amino acids. The CDR3 spells CASSVSASGGTDTQYF. CDR3 coding DNA: TGCGCCAGCAGTGTTTCGGCTAGCGGGGGCACAGATACGCAGTATTTT.

This rearrangement joins TRBV14 to TRBJ1-6, with D possibly matching TRBD1 (6 bases). Germline V CDR1 and CDR2: SGHDN, FVKESK. With 1 base removed from V and 6 bases from J, the gap between germline ends came to 10 bases. This CDR3 spans 15 amino acids. The CDR3 DNA reads TGTGCCAGCAGCCAAGTGGACAGTCTTAATTCACCCCTCCACTTT. This gives the protein CASSQVDSLNSPLHF.

V is TRBV28 and J is TRBJ1-1, with 11 positions matching TRBD1. Trimming at V came to 4 bases and at J to 4 bases, leaving 5 bases not matched to a gene. The CDR3 runs to 15 residues. Germline CDR1 and CDR2: MDHEN and SYDVKM. CDR3 residues: CASSSRTGGFTEAFF. The CDR3 coding sequence is TGTGCCAGCAGTTCCCGGACAGGGGGCTTCACTGAAGCTTTCTTT.

The CDR3 sequence: CASSYQRGFAYEQYF. The CDR3 DNA is TGTGCCAGCAGCTACCAGCGGGGGTTCGCCTACGAGCAGTACTTC. The chain is built from TRBV7-2 and TRBJ2-7, with 8 bases matching TRBD2. The germline V gene has CDR1 SGHTA and CDR2 FQGNSA. This CDR3 spans 15 amino acids. Unmatched junction bases numbered 7, after V lost 4 bases and J lost 2 bases.

The rearrangement joins TRBV27 to TRBJ2-1; D is unresolved. The V end lost 3 bases, the J end lost 2 bases, and 2 bases lay between the germline ends. Germline lookup yields CDR1 MNHEY and CDR2 SMNVEV (reference sequence). The CDR3 length is 12 residues. The DNA of the CDR3 is TGTGCCAGCAGTTTTACCTACAATGAGCAGTTCTTC. This sequence encodes CASSFTYNEQFF.

Of note for this clone: At the DNA level, this CDR3 is encoded by other sequences in the same sample as well. V gene TRBV7-2 combines with J gene TRBJ2-7; maybe TRBD1 (6 bases). V was shortened by 3 bases and J by 4 bases, with 10 bases between the two germline ends. Germline-derived CDR1 and CDR2 are SGHTA and FQGNSA. The CDR3 is made up of 13 amino acids. CDR3 in amino acids: CASSLTGAYEQYF. The CDR3 DNA follows: TGTGCCAGCAGCTTGACAGGAGCGTACGAGCAGTACTTC. Based on the CDR3 plus reference TRBV7-2 and TRBJ2-7, the full variable domain is GAGVSQSPSNKVTEKGKDVELRCDPISGHTALYWYRQSLGQGLEFLIYFQGNSAPDKSGLPSDRFSAERTGGSVSTLTIQRTQQEDSAVYLCASSLTGAYEQYFGPGTRLTVT.